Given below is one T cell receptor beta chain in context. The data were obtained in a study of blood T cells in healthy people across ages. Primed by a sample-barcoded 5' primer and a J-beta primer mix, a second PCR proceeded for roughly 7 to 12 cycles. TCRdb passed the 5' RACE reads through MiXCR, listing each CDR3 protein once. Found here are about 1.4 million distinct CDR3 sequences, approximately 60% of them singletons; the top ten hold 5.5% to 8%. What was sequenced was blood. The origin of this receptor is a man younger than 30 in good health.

The CDR3 DNA sequence: TGTGCCAGCAGCTCAGCTCATTTTGCCACAGATACGCAGTATTTT. Encoded protein: CASSSAHFATDTQYF. The gene calls are TRBV7-2 and TRBJ2-3; D not resolved. Per the germline V gene, CDR1 is SGHTA and CDR2 is FQGNSA. V was pared by 4 bases and J by 2 bases, with 13 bases between. The CDR3 consists of 15 residues.